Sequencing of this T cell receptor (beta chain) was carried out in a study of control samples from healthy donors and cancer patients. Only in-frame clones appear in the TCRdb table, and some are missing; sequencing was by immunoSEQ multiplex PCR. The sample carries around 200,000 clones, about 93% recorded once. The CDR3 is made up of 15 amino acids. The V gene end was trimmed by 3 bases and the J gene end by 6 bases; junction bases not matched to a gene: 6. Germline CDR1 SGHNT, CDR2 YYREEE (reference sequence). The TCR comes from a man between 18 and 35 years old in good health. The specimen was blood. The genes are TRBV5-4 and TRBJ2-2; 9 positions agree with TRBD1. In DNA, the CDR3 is TGTGCCAGCAGCTCCCCGGGACAGGGTGCCGGGGAGCTGTTTTTT. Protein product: CASSSPGQGAGELFF.